What follows describes a single T cell receptor (beta chain). TCRdb recomputed calls from the 5' RACE reads with MiXCR, one row per CDR3 protein. The sample shows a few hundred thousand distinct CDR3 sequences, 20% of them seen only once. V gave up 3 bases and J gave up 3 bases, with 10 bases separating them. The CDR3 is 13 amino acids. Germline-derived CDR1 and CDR2 are GTSNPN and SVGIG (reference sequence). This record comes from a study of CD8 T cells in ankylosing spondylitis. The chain recombines TRBV30 with TRBJ2-3, with D perhaps TRBD1 (5 bases). The receptor's source is a male donor with ankylosing spondylitis or in good health (not recorded which). What was sequenced was blood, either unsorted or a sorted T cell fraction (not recorded which). This CDR3 is CAWRGRATDTQYF. The CDR3 region has the DNA TGTGCCTGGAGGGGCAGGGCGACAGATACGCAGTATTTT.